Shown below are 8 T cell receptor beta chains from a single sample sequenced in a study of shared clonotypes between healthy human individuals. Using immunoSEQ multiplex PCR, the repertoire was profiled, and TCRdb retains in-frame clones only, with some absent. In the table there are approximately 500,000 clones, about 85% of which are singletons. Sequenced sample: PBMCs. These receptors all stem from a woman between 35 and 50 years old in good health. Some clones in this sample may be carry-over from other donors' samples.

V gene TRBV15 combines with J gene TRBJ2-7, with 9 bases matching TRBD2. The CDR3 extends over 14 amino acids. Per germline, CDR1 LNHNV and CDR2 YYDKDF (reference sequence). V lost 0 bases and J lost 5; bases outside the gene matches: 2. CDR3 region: CATSREASGNEQYF. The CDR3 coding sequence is TGTGCCACCAGCAGAGAGGCTAGCGGGAACGAGCAGTACTTC. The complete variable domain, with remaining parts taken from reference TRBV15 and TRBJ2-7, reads DAMVIQNPRYQVTQFGKPVTLSCSQTLNHNVMYWYQQKSSQAPKLLFHYYDKDFNNEADTPDNFQSRRPNTSFCFLDIRSPGLGDTAMYLCATSREASGNEQYFGPGTRLTVT.

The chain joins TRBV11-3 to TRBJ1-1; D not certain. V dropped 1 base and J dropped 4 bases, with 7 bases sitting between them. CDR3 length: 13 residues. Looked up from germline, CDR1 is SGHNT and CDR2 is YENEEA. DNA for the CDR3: TGTGCCAGCAGCTTAGGGTCCCCCACTGAAGCTTTCTTT. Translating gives CASSLGSPTEAFF.

The CDR3 bases are TGCGCCAGCAGTGAGTCTGAGACCTACGAGCAGTACTTC. It yields the protein CASSESETYEQYF. The V call is TRBV10-2, the J call TRBJ2-7; D gene ambiguous. The CDR3 totals 13 residues. The germline gives CDR1 WSHSY, CDR2 SAAADI. Trimming stripped 0 bases from V and 2 bases from J, with 5 bases between.

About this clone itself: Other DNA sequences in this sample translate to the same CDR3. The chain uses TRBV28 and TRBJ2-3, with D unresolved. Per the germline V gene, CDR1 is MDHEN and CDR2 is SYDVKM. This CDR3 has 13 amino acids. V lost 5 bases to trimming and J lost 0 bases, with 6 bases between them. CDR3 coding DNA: TGTGCCAGCAGTCCTCCTAGCACAGATACGCAGTATTTT. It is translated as CASSPPSTDTQYF.

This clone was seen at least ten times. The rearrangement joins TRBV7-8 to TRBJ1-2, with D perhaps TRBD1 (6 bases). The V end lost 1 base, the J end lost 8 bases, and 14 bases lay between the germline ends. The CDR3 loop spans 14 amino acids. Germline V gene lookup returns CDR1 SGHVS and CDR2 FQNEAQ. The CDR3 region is CASSLEDSGEGYTF. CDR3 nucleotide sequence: TGTGCCAGCAGCTTAGAAGATTCAGGGGAAGGCTACACCTTC.

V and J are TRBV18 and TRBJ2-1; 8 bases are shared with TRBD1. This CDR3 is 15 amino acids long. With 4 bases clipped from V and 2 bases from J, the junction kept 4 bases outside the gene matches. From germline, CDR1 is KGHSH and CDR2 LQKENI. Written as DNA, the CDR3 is TGTGCCAGCTCACGAGGACAGGGAGCCTACAATGAGCAGTTCTTC. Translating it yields CASSRGQGAYNEQFF.

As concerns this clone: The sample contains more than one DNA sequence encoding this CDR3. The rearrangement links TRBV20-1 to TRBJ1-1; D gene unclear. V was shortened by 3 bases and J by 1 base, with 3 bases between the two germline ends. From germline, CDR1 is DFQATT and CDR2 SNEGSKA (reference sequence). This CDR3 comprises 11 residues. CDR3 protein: CSARSNTEAFF. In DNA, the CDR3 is TGCAGTGCTAGGTCGAACACTGAAGCTTTCTTT.

CDR3 sequence (DNA): TGTGCCAGCAGGCCCGGGACAAGGAACACTGAAGCTTTCTTT. This codes for CASRPGTRNTEAFF. The V and J genes are TRBV6-1 and TRBJ1-1; tentative D call: TRBD1 (6 bases). Germline CDR1 and CDR2: MNHNS and SASEGT. V was trimmed by 6 bases and J by 1 base, leaving 12 bases between them. This CDR3 region has 14 residues.